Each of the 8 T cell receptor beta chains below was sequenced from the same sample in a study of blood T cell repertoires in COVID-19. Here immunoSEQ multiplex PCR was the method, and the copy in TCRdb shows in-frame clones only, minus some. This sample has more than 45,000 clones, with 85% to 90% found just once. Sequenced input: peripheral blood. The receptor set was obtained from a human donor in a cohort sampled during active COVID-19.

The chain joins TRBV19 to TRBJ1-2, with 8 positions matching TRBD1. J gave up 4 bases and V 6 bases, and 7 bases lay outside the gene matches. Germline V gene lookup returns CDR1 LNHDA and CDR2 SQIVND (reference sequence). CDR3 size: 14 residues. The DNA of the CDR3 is TGTGCCAGTAGGCCCGGGACAGGTCTCTATGGCTACACCTTC. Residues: CASRPGTGLYGYTF.

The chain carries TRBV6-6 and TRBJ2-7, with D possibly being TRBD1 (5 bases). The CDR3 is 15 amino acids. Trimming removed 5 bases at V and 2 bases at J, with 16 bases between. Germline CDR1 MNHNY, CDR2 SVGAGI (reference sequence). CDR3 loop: CASSGGARVTYEQYV. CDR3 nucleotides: TGTGCCAGCAGTGGTGGCGCCAGGGTCACCTACGAGCAGTACGTC.

The CDR3: CASNTGTGVSNQPQHF. The CDR3, as DNA: TGTGCCAGTAACACCGGGACAGGGGTCAGCAATCAGCCCCAGCATTTT. The chain joins TRBV19 to TRBJ1-5, with TRBD1 matching 10 bases. The CDR3 loop spans 16 amino acids. Germline-derived CDR1 and CDR2 are LNHDA and SQIVND (reference sequence). V dropped 7 bases and J dropped 1; count of bases not matched to a gene: 7.

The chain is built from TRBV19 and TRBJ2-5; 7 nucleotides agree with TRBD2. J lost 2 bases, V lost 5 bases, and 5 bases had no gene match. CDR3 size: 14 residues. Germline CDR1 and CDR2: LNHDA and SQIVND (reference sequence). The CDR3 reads CASSPPGGQETQYF. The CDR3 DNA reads TGTGCCAGTAGTCCCCCCGGGGGGCAAGAGACCCAGTACTTC.

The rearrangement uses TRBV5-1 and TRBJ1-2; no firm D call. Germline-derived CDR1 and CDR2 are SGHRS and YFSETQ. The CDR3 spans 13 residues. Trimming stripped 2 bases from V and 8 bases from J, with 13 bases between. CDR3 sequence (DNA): TGCGCCAGCAGCTTTGGTGACTCGCCCGGCTACACCTTC. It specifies CASSFGDSPGYTF.

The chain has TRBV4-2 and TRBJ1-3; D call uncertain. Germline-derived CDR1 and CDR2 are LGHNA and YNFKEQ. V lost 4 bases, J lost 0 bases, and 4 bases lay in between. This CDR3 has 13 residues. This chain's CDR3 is CASSPNSGNTIYF. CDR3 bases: TGTGCCAGCAGCCCAAACTCTGGAAACACCATATATTTT.

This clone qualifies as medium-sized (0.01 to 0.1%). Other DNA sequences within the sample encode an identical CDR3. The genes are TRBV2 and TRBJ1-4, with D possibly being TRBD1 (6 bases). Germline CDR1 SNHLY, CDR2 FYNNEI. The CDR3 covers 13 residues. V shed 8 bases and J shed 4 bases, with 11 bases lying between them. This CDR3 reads CASRGQLNEKLFF. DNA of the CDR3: TGTGCCAGCCGCGGACAGCTTAATGAAAAACTGTTTTTT.

As DNA, the CDR3 is TGTGCCACCAGTGTCGTATACGCGCCCTATGGCTACACCTTC. The encoded protein is CATSVVYAPYGYTF. This chain joins TRBV24-1 and TRBJ1-2; D remains unclear. CDR1 is KGHDR and CDR2 is SFDVKD in the germline V gene. Deletions cut 5 bases from V and 4 bases from J, with 13 bases between. The CDR3 length is 14 residues.